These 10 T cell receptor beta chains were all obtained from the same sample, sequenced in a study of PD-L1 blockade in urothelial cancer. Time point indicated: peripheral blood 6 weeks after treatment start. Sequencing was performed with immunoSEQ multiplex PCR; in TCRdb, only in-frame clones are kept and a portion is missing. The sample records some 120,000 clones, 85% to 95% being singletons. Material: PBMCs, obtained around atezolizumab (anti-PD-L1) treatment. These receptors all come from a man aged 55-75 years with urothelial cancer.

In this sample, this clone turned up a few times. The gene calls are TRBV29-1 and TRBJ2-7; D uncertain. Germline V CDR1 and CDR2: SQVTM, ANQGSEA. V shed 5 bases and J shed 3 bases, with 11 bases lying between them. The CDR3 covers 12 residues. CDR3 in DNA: TGCAGCGTTCGGGTACAAAACTACGAGCAGTACTTC. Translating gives CSVRVQNYEQYF.

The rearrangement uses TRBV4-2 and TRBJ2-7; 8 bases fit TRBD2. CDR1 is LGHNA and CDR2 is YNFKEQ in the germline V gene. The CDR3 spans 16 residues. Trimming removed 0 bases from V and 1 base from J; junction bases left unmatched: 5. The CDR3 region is CASSQDSGTVSYEQYF. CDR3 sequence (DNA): TGTGCCAGCAGCCAAGATAGCGGGACTGTTTCCTACGAGCAGTACTTC.

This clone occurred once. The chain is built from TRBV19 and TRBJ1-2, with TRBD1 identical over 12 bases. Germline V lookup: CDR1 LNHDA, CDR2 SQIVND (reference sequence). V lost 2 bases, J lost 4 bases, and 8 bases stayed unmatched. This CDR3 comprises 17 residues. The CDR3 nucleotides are TGTGCCAGTAGTATAACCGGGACAGGGGGCTCGGGCTATGGCTACACCTTC. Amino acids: CASSITGTGGSGYGYTF.

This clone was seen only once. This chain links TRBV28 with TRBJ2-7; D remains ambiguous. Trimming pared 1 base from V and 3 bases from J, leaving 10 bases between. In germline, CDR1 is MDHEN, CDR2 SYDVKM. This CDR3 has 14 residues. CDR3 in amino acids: CASSLSPRIYEQYF. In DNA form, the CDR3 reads TGTGCCAGCAGTTTATCGCCTAGGATCTACGAGCAGTACTTC. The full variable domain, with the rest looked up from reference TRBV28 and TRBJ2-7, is DVKVTQSSRYLVKRTGEKVFLECVQDMDHENMFWYRQDPGLGLRLIYFSYDVKMKEKGDIPEGYSVSREKKERFSLILESASTNQTSMYLCASSLSPRIYEQYFGPGTRLTVT.

The CDR3 DNA follows: TGTGCCAGTAGTGTATTTCCGACAGGGGAAAACGAGCAGTACTTC. Encoded protein: CASSVFPTGENEQYF. The V call is TRBV19, the J call TRBJ2-7; 8 nucleotides match TRBD1. There are 15 residues in the CDR3. V was clipped by 5 bases and J by 5 bases; unmatched bases: 11. Per germline, CDR1 LNHDA and CDR2 SQIVND (reference sequence).

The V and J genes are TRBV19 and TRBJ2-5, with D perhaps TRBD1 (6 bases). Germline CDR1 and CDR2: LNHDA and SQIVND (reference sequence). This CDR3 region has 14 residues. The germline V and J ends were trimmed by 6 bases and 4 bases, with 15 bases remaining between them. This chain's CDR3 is CASSSRGVGETQYF. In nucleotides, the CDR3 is TGTGCCAGTAGCTCCAGGGGAGTGGGAGAGACCCAGTACTTC.

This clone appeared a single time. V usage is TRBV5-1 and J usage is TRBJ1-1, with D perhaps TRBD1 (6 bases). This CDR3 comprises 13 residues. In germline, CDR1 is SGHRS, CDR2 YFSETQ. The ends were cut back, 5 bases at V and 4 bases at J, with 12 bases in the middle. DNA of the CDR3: TGCGCCAGCAGTCCCGGGGGGGCCACTGAAGCTTTCTTT. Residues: CASSPGGATEAFF. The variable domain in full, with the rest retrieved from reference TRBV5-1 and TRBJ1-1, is KAGVTQTPRYLIKTRGQQVTLSCSPISGHRSVSWYQQTPGQGLQFLFEYFSETQRNKGNFPGRFSGRQFSNSRSEMNVSTLELGDSALYLCASSPGGATEAFFGQGTRLTVV.

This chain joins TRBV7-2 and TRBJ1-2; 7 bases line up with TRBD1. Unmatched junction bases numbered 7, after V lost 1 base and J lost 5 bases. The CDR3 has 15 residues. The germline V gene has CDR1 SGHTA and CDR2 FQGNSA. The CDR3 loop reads CASSLVGQGGYGYTF. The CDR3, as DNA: TGTGCCAGCAGCTTAGTGGGGCAGGGGGGTTATGGCTACACCTTC.

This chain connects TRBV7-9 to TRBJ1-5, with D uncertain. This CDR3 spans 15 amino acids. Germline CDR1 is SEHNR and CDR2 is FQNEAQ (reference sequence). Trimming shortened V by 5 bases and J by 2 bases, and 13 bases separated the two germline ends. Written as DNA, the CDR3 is TGTGCCAGCAGCGGTGAGGCAGACCGCAATCAGCCCCAGCATTTT. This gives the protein CASSGEADRNQPQHF. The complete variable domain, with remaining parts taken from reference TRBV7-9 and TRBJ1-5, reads DTGVSQNPRHKITKRGQNVTFRCDPISEHNRLYWYRQTLGQGPEFLTYFQNEAQLEKSRLLSDRFSAERPKGSFSTLEIQRTEQGDSAMYLCASSGEADRNQPQHFGDGTRLSIL.

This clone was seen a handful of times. CDR3 nucleotide sequence: TGTGCCAGCAGCCCGGAGGGGGGGACCGCTGAAGCTTTCTTT. Its translation is CASSPEGGTAEAFF. The chain has TRBV7-2 and TRBJ1-1; tentative D call: TRBD1 (6 bases). Trimming left V 5 bases short and J 6 bases short, with 16 bases between. CDR1 and CDR2 (germline): SGHTA, FQGNSA. This CDR3 has 14 residues.